The 2 T cell receptor beta chains listed next were all sequenced from one sample in a study of identical twins. From the 5' RACE reads, TCRdb called clonotypes with MiXCR, one entry per CDR3 protein. The table lists hundreds of thousands of distinct CDR3 sequences, roughly an eighth of them singletons. The same specimen was also included in a second study, on yellow fever vaccine responses in identical twins.

Sequencing used CD8+ T cells sorted from blood. Every receptor here comes from a woman in her late teens or twenties in good health.

This clonotype has at least ten counts. The rearrangement links TRBV5-1 to TRBJ2-7, with 8 bases identical to TRBD2. After removal of 3 bases from V and 0 bases from J, the junction contained 11 bases not matched to a gene. There are 17 residues in the CDR3. Germline V CDR1 and CDR2: SGHRS, YFSETQ. The CDR3 is CASSSEPGLDHSYEQYF. The CDR3 DNA is TGCGCCAGCAGCTCCGAACCGGGACTAGACCACTCCTACGAGCAGTACTTC.

This clonotype was seen only a few times. V and J are TRBV7-9 and TRBJ2-6; TRBD1 might be the D (5 bases). CDR3 size: 14 residues. The V gene lost 4 bases and the J gene lost 4 bases, with 8 bases spanning the gap. Germline values: CDR1 SEHNR, CDR2 FQNEAQ (reference sequence). In DNA, the CDR3 is TGTGCCAGCAGCTCACGGACAGGGGCCAACGTCCTGACTTTC. This encodes CASSSRTGANVLTF.